This T cell receptor beta chain was sequenced for a study of T cell responses to AZD1222 COVID-19 vaccine. Repertoires were generated with immunoSEQ multiplex PCR, while TCRdb's copy carries only in-frame clones and drops some. Of roughly 66,000 clones listed, approximately 90% are singletons. Germline CDR1 ENHRY, CDR2 SYGVKD. The CDR3 is made up of 12 amino acids. Trimming cost V 3 bases and J 4 bases, with 6 bases left between them. The TCR comes from an adult who received the MenACWY meningococcal vaccine as a control. The sample in question was peripheral blood, obtained 28 days after the second dose of the MenACWY control vaccine. The V gene is TRBV10-3, the J gene TRBJ1-2, with D possibly being TRBD1 (5 bases). The CDR3 bases are TGTGCCATCAGTGACGGGACCTATGGCTACACCTTC. Protein sequence: CAISDGTYGYTF.